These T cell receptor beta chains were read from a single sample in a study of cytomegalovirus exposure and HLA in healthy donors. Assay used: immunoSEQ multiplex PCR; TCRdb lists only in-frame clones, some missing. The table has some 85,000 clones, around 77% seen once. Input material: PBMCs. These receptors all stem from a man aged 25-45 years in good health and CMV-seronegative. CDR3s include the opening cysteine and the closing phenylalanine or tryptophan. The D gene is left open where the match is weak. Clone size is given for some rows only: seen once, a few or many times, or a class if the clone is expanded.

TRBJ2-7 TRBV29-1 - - CSVEVRDYEQYF TGCAGCGTTGAGGTCAGGGACTACGAGCAGTACTTC
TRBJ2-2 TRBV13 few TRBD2 CASTKSGRGRTGELFF TGTGCCAGCACCAAAAGCGGGAGGGGAAGGACCGGGGAGCTGTTTTTT
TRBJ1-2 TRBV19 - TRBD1 CASSRPGTGRIANYGYTF TGTGCCAGTAGTAGACCCGGGACAGGGCGGATCGCTAACTATGGCTACACCTTC
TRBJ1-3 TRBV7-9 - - CASSATRDASGNTIYF TGTGCCAGCAGCGCTACTCGGGATGCCTCTGGAAACACCATATATTTT
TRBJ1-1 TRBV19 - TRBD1 CASSIRDRLTEAFF TGTGCCAGTAGTATCCGGGACAGGTTAACTGAAGCTTTCTTT
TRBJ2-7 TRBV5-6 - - CASSRQVPYEQYF TGTGCCAGCAGCAGACAGGTACCCTACGAGCAGTACTTC
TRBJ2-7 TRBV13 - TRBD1 CASSPRTGGGYEQYF TGTGCCAGCAGCCCCCGGACAGGGGGCGGCTACGAGCAGTACTTC
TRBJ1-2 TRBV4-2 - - CASSQDLEQAYYGYTF TGTGCCAGCAGCCAAGATCTTGAACAGGCCTACTATGGCTACACCTTC
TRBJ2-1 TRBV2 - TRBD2 CASSSGFLLLAGVDEQFF TGTGCCAGCAGTTCGGGGTTCCTGCTTCTAGCGGGAGTGGATGAGCAGTTCTTC
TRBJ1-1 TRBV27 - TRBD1 CASSLLQGSYTEAFF TGTGCCAGCAGTTTATTACAGGGGAGCTACACTGAAGCTTTCTTT
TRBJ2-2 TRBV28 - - CASSRTSWRVNTGELFF TGTGCCAGCAGTCGGACTTCATGGCGGGTGAACACCGGGGAGCTGTTTTTT
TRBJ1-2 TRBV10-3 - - CAIRSSWAGGSGYTF TGTGCCATCAGATCCTCATGGGCGGGGGGCAGTGGCTACACCTTC
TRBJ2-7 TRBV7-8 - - CASSLMGSLHYEQYF TGTGCCAGCAGCTTAATGGGCAGCCTTCACTACGAGCAGTACTTC
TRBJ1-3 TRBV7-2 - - CASSLVKGQGNTIYF TGTGCCAGCAGCTTAGTCAAGGGGCAAGGAAACACCATATATTTT
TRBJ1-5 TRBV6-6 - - CASSYSRGAQPQHF TGTGCCAGCAGTTACTCGCGGGGGGCTCAGCCCCAGCATTTT
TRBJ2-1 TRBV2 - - CASSEALPSSYNEQFF TGTGCCAGCAGTGAAGCGCTGCCTAGCTCCTACAATGAGCAGTTCTTC
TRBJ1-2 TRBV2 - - CARQGLGYGYTF TGTGCCAGACAGGGTCTGGGCTATGGCTACACCTTC
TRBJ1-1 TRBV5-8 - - CASSLDSLSTEAFF TGTGCCAGCAGCTTGGACAGTTTGAGCACTGAAGCTTTCTTT
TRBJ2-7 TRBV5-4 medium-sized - CASSPSLAGAGEQYF TGTGCCAGCAGCCCCAGTTTGGCGGGGGCGGGGGAGCAGTACTTC
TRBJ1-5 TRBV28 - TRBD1 CASRGQGIYSSQPQHF TGTGCCAGCAGGGGACAGGGTATCTATAGCAGTCAGCCCCAGCATTTT
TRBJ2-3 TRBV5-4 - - CASSSETVLVGTDTQYF TGTGCCAGCAGTTCCGAGACAGTTCTAGTAGGCACAGATACGCAGTATTTT
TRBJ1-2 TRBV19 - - CASRAQGRGYGYTF TGTGCCAGTAGAGCTCAGGGGAGGGGCTATGGCTACACCTTC